The present TCR beta chain was sequenced within a study of T cell responses to AZD1222 COVID-19 vaccine. Whole-study results and caveats: No repertoire was sampled before or during the peak T cell response, only after it. Baseline serology detected seropositivity in only six AZD1222 recipients.

For this clone: Its specificity is not known.

V was pared by 3 bases and J by 7 bases, with 12 bases between. Germline V gene lookup returns CDR1 MNHNS and CDR2 SASEGT. The CDR3 is 13 residues long. Profiling relied on immunoSEQ multiplex PCR, and the TCRdb table lists in-frame clones only, not all of them. The sample carries 95,000 to 150,000 clones, over 75% recorded once. The receptor was isolated from an adult in good health. V is TRBV6-1 and J is TRBJ1-1; D unclear. The sequenced sample was peripheral blood, obtained on day 0 of AZD1222 vaccination. The CDR3 DNA sequence: TGTGCCAGCAGTGACCCTCTTTACCTTGAAGCTTTCTTT. Protein: CASSDPLYLEAFF.